The 15 T cell receptor beta chains below all came from one sample that was sequenced in a study of blood T cell repertoires in COVID-19. Data came from immunoSEQ multiplex PCR; TCRdb stores just in-frame clones and leaves some out. The sample records roughly 280,000 clones, 86% being singletons. The sequencing sample was made of peripheral blood. Receptors were obtained from a man in his thirties or forties with active or convalescent COVID-19.

This chain joins TRBV11-2 and TRBJ1-6, with 7 positions matching TRBD1. V trimming: 6 bases; J trimming: 7 bases; junction bases outside the gene matches: 12. Germline CDR1 and CDR2: SGHAT and FQNNGV. CDR3 length: 16 amino acids. The DNA of the CDR3 is TGTGCCAGCAGGTTGATTACGGGACAGCTAAATTCACCCCTCCACTTT. Translating it yields CASRLITGQLNSPLHF.

V gene TRBV10-3 combines with J gene TRBJ2-2; D may be TRBD2 (6 bases). Germline CDR1 is ENHRY and CDR2 is SYGVKD. CDR3 length: 13 residues. Deletions cut 6 bases from V and 6 bases from J, with 11 bases between. CDR3 loop: CAISLAGSGELFF. DNA of the CDR3: TGTGCCATCAGCCTCGCGGGGTCCGGGGAGCTGTTTTTT.

This clone was counted a single time. The chain combines TRBV4-2 with TRBJ2-7; perhaps TRBD2 as D (6 bases). The CDR3 totals 16 residues. V was clipped by 0 bases and J by 7 bases, with 19 bases between them. CDR1 and CDR2 (germline): LGHNA, YNFKEQ. Here the CDR3 DNA reads TGTGCCAGCAGCCAAGATCGAACTAGCCCGCCTTGGGAGCAGTACTTC. Amino acid sequence: CASSQDRTSPPWEQYF.

The chain is built from TRBV15 and TRBJ2-1; 8 nucleotides align to TRBD1. This CDR3 comprises 13 residues. Germline CDR1 is LNHNV and CDR2 is YYDKDF (reference sequence). Trimming took 4 bases from V and 9 from J; bases not matched to a gene: 5. CDR3 sequence reads: CATSTRGQVEQFF. The CDR3 bases are TGTGCCACCAGCACACGGGGACAGGTTGAGCAGTTCTTC.

The chain combines TRBV29-1 with TRBJ1-1, with D tentatively TRBD1 (5 bases). Germline assignment: CDR1 SQVTM and CDR2 ANQGSEA. This CDR3 is built from 13 residues. V was shortened by 8 bases and J by 5 bases, with 18 bases between the two germline ends. The CDR3 sequence: CSSRAGLGTEAFF. The CDR3 DNA sequence: TGCAGCTCAAGGGCAGGGCTTGGAACTGAAGCTTTCTTT.

The chain couples TRBV10-3 to TRBJ2-2; D might be TRBD1 (6 bases). This CDR3 comprises 14 residues. CDR1 is ENHRY, CDR2 SYGVKD, per germline. Trimming cost V 9 bases and J 7 bases, with 18 bases left between them. The CDR3 DNA follows: TGTGCCATGAGAGGGGACATATCAGGCGGGGAGCTGTTTTTT. Encoded protein: CAMRGDISGGELFF.

The chain couples TRBV6-6 to TRBJ2-1; TRBD2 aligns across 9 bases. Germline loops: CDR1 MNHNY, CDR2 SVGAGI (reference sequence). CDR3 length equals 17 residues. With 5 bases clipped from V and 5 bases from J, the junction kept 13 bases outside the gene matches. This CDR3 reads CASSPLAGGPTNNEQFF. CDR3 nucleotide sequence: TGTGCCAGCAGTCCCCTGGCGGGGGGGCCCACCAACAATGAGCAGTTCTTC.

The rearrangement joins TRBV5-8 to TRBJ2-3; TRBD1 agrees at 8 bases. Germline CDR1 reads SGHTS; CDR2 reads YDEGEE. The CDR3 loop spans 15 amino acids. Trimming took 3 bases from V and 2 from J; bases not matched to a gene: 5. CDR3 DNA: TGTGCCAGCAGCTGGGGACAGGACTCCACAGATACGCAGTATTTT. This gives the protein CASSWGQDSTDTQYF. The full variable domain, its missing parts supplied by reference TRBV5-8 and TRBJ2-3, is EAGVTQSPTHLIKTRGQQATLRCSPISGHTSVYWYQQALGLGLQFLLWYDEGEERNRGNFPPRFSGRQFPNYSSELNVNALELEDSALYLCASSWGQDSTDTQYFGPGTRLTVL.

The CDR3 loop reads CASSQDDREYAEAFF. The CDR3, as DNA: TGCGCCAGCAGCCAAGATGACAGGGAATACGCTGAAGCTTTCTTT. The rearrangement uses TRBV4-1 and TRBJ1-1; 7 nucleotides match TRBD1. The V gene end was trimmed by 0 bases and the J gene end by 6 bases; junction bases not matched to a gene: 7. There are 15 residues in the CDR3. Germline CDR1 MGHRA, CDR2 YSYEKL.

The rearrangement joins TRBV11-2 to TRBJ2-2; 8 bases fit TRBD1. The ends lost 5 bases at V and 4 bases at J; junction bases unmatched: 6. CDR3 length: 15 residues. CDR1 and CDR2 (germline): SGHAT, FQNNGV. CDR3 coding DNA: TGTGCCAGCAGCCAGACAGGGGAGAGCACCGGGGAGCTGTTTTTT. Amino acids: CASSQTGESTGELFF.

The gene calls are TRBV2 and TRBJ1-4; D ambiguous. Germline lookup yields CDR1 SNHLY and CDR2 FYNNEI. The CDR3 is 19 amino acids. Trimming shortened V by 4 bases and J by 8 bases, and 29 bases separated the two germline ends. The CDR3 protein is CASSVLPPGSSYVDEKLFF. DNA of the CDR3: TGTGCCAGCAGTGTCCTACCTCCCGGGTCTTCCTATGTCGACGAAAAACTGTTTTTT.

This chain connects TRBV5-1 to TRBJ2-1, with 16 positions matching TRBD2. CDR1 is SGHRS, CDR2 YFSETQ, per germline. V lost 3 bases to trimming and J lost 6 bases; unmatched junction nucleotides: 3. The CDR3 consists of 16 residues. CDR3: CASSWGLAGGLNEQFF. The CDR3, as DNA: TGCGCCAGCAGCTGGGGACTAGCGGGGGGGCTCAATGAGCAGTTCTTC.

This clone was observed once. The V gene is TRBV5-4, the J gene TRBJ2-3, with TRBD2 matching over 8 bases. This CDR3 has 15 amino acids. With 1 base clipped from V and 2 bases from J, the junction kept 3 bases outside the gene matches. Germline CDR1 reads SGHNT; CDR2 reads YYREEE (reference sequence). CDR3 in amino acids: CASSLTSGNTDTQYF. CDR3 nucleotide sequence: TGTGCCAGCAGCTTGACTAGCGGAAACACAGATACGCAGTATTTT.

This chain links TRBV9 with TRBJ2-7, with 10 nucleotides matching TRBD2. Germline loops: CDR1 SGDLS, CDR2 YYNGEE. Losses at the gene ends were 4 bases for V and 4 bases for J; bases not matched to a gene: 5. The CDR3 runs to 14 residues. The CDR3 here is CASSPRTSGYEQYF. As DNA, the CDR3 is TGTGCCAGCAGCCCCCGGACTAGCGGTTACGAGCAGTACTTC.

CDR3 sequence: CASSSPGQGNKAFF. CDR3 sequence (DNA): TGTGCCAGCAGTTCACCGGGACAGGGGAACAAAGCTTTCTTT. The chain joins TRBV27 to TRBJ1-1; 10 nucleotides line up with TRBD1. The trim removed 4 bases at V and 9 bases at J, leaving 8 bases unmatched. The CDR3 consists of 14 residues. CDR1 is MNHEY, CDR2 SMNVEV, per germline (reference sequence).